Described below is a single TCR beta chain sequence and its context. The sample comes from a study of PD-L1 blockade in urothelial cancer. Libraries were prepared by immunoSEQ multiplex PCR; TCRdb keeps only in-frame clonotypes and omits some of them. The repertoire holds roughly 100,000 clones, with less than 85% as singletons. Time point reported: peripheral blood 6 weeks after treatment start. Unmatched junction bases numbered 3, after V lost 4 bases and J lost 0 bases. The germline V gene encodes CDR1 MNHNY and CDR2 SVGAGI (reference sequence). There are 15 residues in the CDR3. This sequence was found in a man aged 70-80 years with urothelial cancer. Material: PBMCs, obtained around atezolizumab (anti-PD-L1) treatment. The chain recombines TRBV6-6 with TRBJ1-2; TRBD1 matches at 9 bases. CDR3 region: CASSWGDRANYGYTF. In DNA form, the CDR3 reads TGTGCCAGCAGTTGGGGGGACAGGGCTAACTATGGCTACACCTTC.